The text below deals with one T cell receptor (beta chain). The target antigen is unknown. TCRdb fed the RT-PCR reads into MiXCR, producing one record per CDR3 protein. The sample includes 600,000 to 700,000 distinct CDR3 sequences, about 15% seen only once; the top ten take approximately 7.6%. This sample was included in a study of response to subunit inactivated influenza vaccine. Findings and limits, study-wide: Authors suggested seasonal influenza vaccinations each recruit few new T cells.

Here the sequenced sample was PBMCs from blood, taken 14 days before vaccination. This sequence originates from a man in his forties or fifties who received an inactivated influenza vaccine.

The CDR3 region has the DNA TGTGCCAGCAGTCCGTCGGGTACGCATTCACCCCTCCACTTT. Its translation: CASSPSGTHSPLHF. The genes are TRBV12-3 or TRBV12-4 and TRBJ1-6; the D is unclear. V lost 5 bases and J 8 bases, leaving 13 bases between the germline ends. The length of the CDR3 is 14 residues.